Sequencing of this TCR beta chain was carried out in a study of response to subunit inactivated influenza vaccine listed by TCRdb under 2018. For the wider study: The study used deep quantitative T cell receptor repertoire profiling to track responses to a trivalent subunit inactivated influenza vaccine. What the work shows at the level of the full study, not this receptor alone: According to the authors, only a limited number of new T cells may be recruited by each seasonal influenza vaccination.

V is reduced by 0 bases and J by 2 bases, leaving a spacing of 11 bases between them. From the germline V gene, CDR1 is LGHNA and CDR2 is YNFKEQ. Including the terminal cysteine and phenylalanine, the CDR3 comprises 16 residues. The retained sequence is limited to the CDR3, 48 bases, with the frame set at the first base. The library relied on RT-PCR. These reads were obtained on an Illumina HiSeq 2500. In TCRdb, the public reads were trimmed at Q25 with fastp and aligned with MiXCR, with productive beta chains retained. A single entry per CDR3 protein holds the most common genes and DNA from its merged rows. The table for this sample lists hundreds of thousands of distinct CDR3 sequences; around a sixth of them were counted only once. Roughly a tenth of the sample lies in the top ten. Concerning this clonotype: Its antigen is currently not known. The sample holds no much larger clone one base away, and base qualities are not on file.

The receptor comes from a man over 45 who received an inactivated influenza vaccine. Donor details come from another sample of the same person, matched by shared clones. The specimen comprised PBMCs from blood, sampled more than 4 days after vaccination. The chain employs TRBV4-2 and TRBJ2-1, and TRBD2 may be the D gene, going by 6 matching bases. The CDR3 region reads CASSQEGGPAYNEQFF. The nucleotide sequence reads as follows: TGTGCCAGCAGCCAAGAAGGAGGGCCAGCCTACAATGAGCAGTTCTTC.